One sample yielded the 9 T cell receptor beta chains listed below, sequenced in a study of neurological immune-mediated disorders. MiXCR was run by TCRdb on the 5' RACE reads, yielding one entry per CDR3 protein. The data contain about 59,000 distinct CDR3 sequences, under 30% of them singletons. Regarding time point: technical triplicate 2. Material for sequencing was PBMCs. These receptors were taken from a man between 60 and 75 years old with HTLV-1-associated myelopathy (HAM/TSP).

This clonotype showed up many times. The chain has TRBV9 and TRBJ2-2; 11 bases match TRBD1. From germline, CDR1 is SGDLS and CDR2 YYNGEE. J was trimmed by 4 bases and V by 4 bases; bases with no gene match: 6. This CDR3 contains 16 residues. The CDR3 loop reads CASSLGGTGGTGELFF. The CDR3 nucleotides are TGTGCCAGCAGCCTGGGCGGGACAGGGGGCACCGGGGAGCTGTTTTTT.

In this sample, this clonotype turned up many times. The chain links TRBV7-2 to TRBJ2-5, with a tentative D call TRBD2 (6 bases). Germline V gene sequence: CDR1 SGHTA, CDR2 FQGNSA. With 1 base removed from V and 2 bases from J, the gap between germline ends came to 17 bases. CDR3 length: 17 residues. The CDR3 protein is CASSLGAVDSGQETQYF. CDR3 nucleotides: TGTGCCAGCAGCTTAGGTGCTGTTGATAGCGGACAAGAGACCCAGTACTTC.

This clonotype was observed a few times. The rearrangement uses TRBV11-2 and TRBJ1-2, with D perhaps matching TRBD1 (6 bases). CDR3 length: 15 amino acids. Germline values: CDR1 SGHAT, CDR2 FQNNGV. V was shortened by 5 bases and J by 1 base, with 14 bases between the two germline ends. CDR3 nucleotides: TGTGCCAGCAGCCTACACAGGGAATTTAACTATGGCTACACCTTC. This codes for CASSLHREFNYGYTF. Combining the CDR3 with reference TRBV11-2 and TRBJ1-2 gives the whole variable domain EAGVAQSPRYKIIEKRQSVAFWCNPISGHATLYWYQQILGQGPKLLIQFQNNGVVDDSQLPKDRFSAERLKGVDSTLKIQPAKLEDSAVYLCASSLHREFNYGYTFGSGTRLTVV.

The J gene is TRBJ2-3, the V gene TRBV15; 10 bases line up with TRBD2. Germline values: CDR1 LNHNV, CDR2 YYDKDF (reference sequence). The CDR3 runs 17 residues. V shed 4 bases and J 4 bases; nucleotides not matched to a gene: 11. CDR3 in amino acids: CATSNPGTSAGADTQYF. The CDR3 DNA sequence: TGTGCCACCAGCAACCCCGGGACTAGCGCAGGGGCAGATACGCAGTATTTT.

In DNA, the CDR3 is TGTGCCAGCACCTTTGGGGCAGATACGCAGTATTTT. It is translated as CASTFGADTQYF. The chain recombines TRBV7-2 with TRBJ2-3; D gene unclear. V shed 7 bases and J shed 4 bases, with 9 bases lying between them. Germline loops: CDR1 SGHTA, CDR2 FQGNSA. This CDR3 comprises 12 residues.

By proportion, this clonotype is medium-sized. The chain links TRBV28 to TRBJ1-5; 10 bases line up with TRBD1. This CDR3 spans 14 amino acids. Germline V gene sequence: CDR1 MDHEN, CDR2 SYDVKM. Germline trimming cut 7 bases from V and 6 bases from J; bases unmatched to any gene: 6. The CDR3 nucleotides read TGTGCCAGCAAGCCGGGACAGGGGTTTCAGCCCCAGCATTTT. Translating it yields CASKPGQGFQPQHF.

Many counts were recorded for this clonotype. The rearrangement joins TRBV27 to TRBJ1-5; 11 bases line up with TRBD1. Trimming cost V 2 bases and J 4 bases; bases outside gene matches: 1. Germline assignment: CDR1 MNHEY and CDR2 SMNVEV (reference sequence). The CDR3 runs 15 residues. The CDR3 spells CASSLGTGGNQPQHF. Here the CDR3 DNA reads TGTGCCAGCAGTTTAGGGACAGGGGGTAATCAGCCCCAGCATTTT.

This clonotype was observed many times. This chain uses TRBV7-9 with TRBJ2-7; 12 bases are shared with TRBD2. The V gene end was trimmed by 7 bases and the J gene end by 5 bases; junction bases not matched to a gene: 6. This CDR3 spans 14 amino acids. Germline V gene sequence: CDR1 SEHNR, CDR2 FQNEAQ (reference sequence). The CDR3 nucleotides are TGTGCCAGCACCACGGGACTAGCGGGCGACGAGCAGTACTTC. This encodes CASTTGLAGDEQYF.

This clonotype was recorded a few times. This rearrangement joins TRBV7-8 to TRBJ2-2; D is possibly TRBD1 or TRBD2 (6 bases each). CDR1 and CDR2 (germline): SGHVS, FQNEAQ. The CDR3 runs 16 residues. V dropped 5 bases and J dropped 0 bases, with 13 bases sitting between them. This CDR3 is CASSTLGGPNTGELFF. The CDR3 region has the DNA TGTGCCAGCAGCACCCTAGGGGGGCCGAACACCGGGGAGCTGTTTTTT.